This TCR beta chain comes out of a study of blood T cell repertoires in COVID-19. The CDR3 is made up of 17 amino acids. The V end was cut by 2 bases, the J end by 1 base, with 17 bases between. Germline CDR1 and CDR2: SGHVS and FNYEAQ. Using immunoSEQ multiplex PCR, the repertoire was profiled, and TCRdb retains in-frame clones only, with some absent. The sample includes 220,000 or so clones, roughly nine tenths of them seen just once. This clonotype was obtained from a man aged 55 to 70 who had recovered from COVID-19. The sequencing sample was made of peripheral blood. V gene TRBV7-6 combines with J gene TRBJ2-5; D is possibly TRBD2 (6 bases). CDR3 residues: CASSLHPSRGSQETQYF. The DNA for the CDR3 is TGTGCCAGCAGCTTACACCCGTCGCGGGGATCCCAAGAGACCCAGTACTTC. The full variable domain, in which reference TRBV7-6 and TRBJ2-5 provide the parts outside the CDR3, is GAGVSQSPRYKVTKRGQDVALRCDPISGHVSLYWYRQALGQGPEFLTYFNYEAQQDKSGLPNDRFSAERPEGSISTLTIQRTEQRDSAMYRCASSLHPSRGSQETQYFGPGTRLLVL.